This T cell receptor beta chain was captured by sequencing in a study of beta chain features in type 1 diabetes. Findings and caveats of the study: In comparison with healthy donors, patients had naive, central memory and Treg TCRB repertoires that appeared more similar.

Since all of the isolated RNA was reverse transcribed, expressed TCRB transcripts were what got sequenced. Using immunoSEQ multiplex PCR, the repertoire was profiled, and TCRdb retains in-frame clones only, with some absent. The repertoire includes roughly 310,000 clones, approximately 11% of them detected once, and more than 0.015% sits in the top ten. Staining for CD45RO/CCR7/CD25/CD127/CD95/CD27 allowed sorting of CD4+ naive, central memory, regulatory and stem cell-like memory cells. With regard to this clone: Its antigen is not known.

The material sequenced was naive CD4+ T cells from blood. The clonotype comes from a woman aged 25 to 45 in good health.

CDR3 region: CSQPSARSYEQYF. The CDR3 DNA is TGCAGCCAACCTAGCGCACGCTCCTACGAGCAGTACTTC. The V and J genes are TRBV29-1 and TRBJ2-7; maybe TRBD2 (6 bases). Trimming stripped 8 bases from V and 0 bases from J, with 14 bases between. The V gene's germline CDR1 is SQVTM and CDR2 ANQGSEA. The CDR3 covers 13 residues.